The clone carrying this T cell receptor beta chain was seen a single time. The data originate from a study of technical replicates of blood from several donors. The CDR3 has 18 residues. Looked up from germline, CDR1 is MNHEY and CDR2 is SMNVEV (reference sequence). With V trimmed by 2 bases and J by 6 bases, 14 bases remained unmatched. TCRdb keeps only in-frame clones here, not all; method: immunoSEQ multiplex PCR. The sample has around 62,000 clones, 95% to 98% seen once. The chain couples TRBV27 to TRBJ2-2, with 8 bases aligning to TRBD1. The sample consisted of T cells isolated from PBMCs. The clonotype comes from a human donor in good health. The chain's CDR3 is CASSLRSSGQAYPGELFF. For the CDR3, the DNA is TGTGCCAGCAGTTTACGCTCCTCGGGACAGGCCTACCCCGGGGAGCTGTTTTTT.